Listed below are T cell receptor beta chains from one sample, sequenced in a study of Graves' ophthalmopathy and Graves' hyperthyroidism. In TCRdb, the multiplex PCR reads were re-called with MiXCR into one record per CDR3 protein. The sample lists roughly 350,000 distinct CDR3 sequences, about a sixth occurring once. The sample comprised peripheral blood. Receptors originate from an adult woman with stable Graves' hyperthyroidism. CDR3s leave out the opening cysteine and the closing phenylalanine or tryptophan. The order of the fields is V gene, CDR3 protein.

v_call: TRBV2; cdr3_aa: ASASTPQEAQY
v_call: TRBV28; cdr3_aa: ASSSYLKNIQY
v_call: TRBV2; cdr3_aa: ASRQGLSEAF
v_call: TRBV12-3/TRBV12-4; cdr3_aa: ASSFSARWEAF
v_call: TRBV6-2/TRBV6-3; cdr3_aa: AIATDSPYGYT
v_call: TRBV4-3; cdr3_aa: ASSQIIVTLNTGELF
v_call: TRBV7-9; cdr3_aa: ASSPENRATEAF
v_call: TRBV7-3; cdr3_aa: ASSLRSRETQY
v_call: TRBV20-1; cdr3_aa: SAPRAGGWETQY
v_call: TRBV7-9; cdr3_aa: ASSNSGSYTYEQY
v_call: TRBV12-3/TRBV12-4; cdr3_aa: ASREGVGYQETQY
v_call: TRBV19; cdr3_aa: ASSMFGEETQY
v_call: TRBV30; cdr3_aa: AWIGRSAWTNTEAF
v_call: TRBV12-3/TRBV12-4; cdr3_aa: ASSPDARSLYEQY
v_call: TRBV11-2; cdr3_aa: ASRGGYQETQY
v_call: TRBV27; cdr3_aa: ASSLSSTAYGYT
v_call: TRBV2; cdr3_aa: ASSANGAQGETQY
v_call: TRBV10-2; cdr3_aa: AIPYGGTEAF
v_call: TRBV29-1; cdr3_aa: SARGLMNTEAF
v_call: TRBV4-1; cdr3_aa: ASSQGLVRTYEQY
v_call: TRBV6-1; cdr3_aa: ASMAYRSGNTIY
v_call: TRBV29-1; cdr3_aa: SVSLTDGYT
v_call: TRBV7-3; cdr3_aa: ASSRRGLETQY
v_call: TRBV20-1; cdr3_aa: SARGTSNQPQH
v_call: TRBV6-2/TRBV6-3; cdr3_aa: ASSYSGRGHDQPQH
v_call: TRBV28; cdr3_aa: ASSPGHVVGNIKY
v_call: TRBV7-2; cdr3_aa: ASSYRPSGSGETQY
v_call: TRBV5-1; cdr3_aa: ASSPRTNAQETQY
v_call: TRBV28; cdr3_aa: ASSAVEPSNTEAF
v_call: TRBV3-1; cdr3_aa: ASSQDRSEAF
v_call: TRBV9; cdr3_aa: ASSAHMTAMNTEAF
v_call: TRBV7-2; cdr3_aa: ASSFTSPGTSGRHEQY
v_call: TRBV6-2/TRBV6-3; cdr3_aa: ASSMPGGMPEAF
v_call: TRBV29-1; cdr3_aa: SVAGASGQETQY
v_call: TRBV5-1; cdr3_aa: ASSTWVDRGDEQY
v_call: TRBV28; cdr3_aa: ASTIPSSYNSPLH
v_call: TRBV5-1; cdr3_aa: ASSLEGGGGYNSPLH
v_call: TRBV12-3/TRBV12-4; cdr3_aa: ASRLTTNYGYT
v_call: TRBV6-2/TRBV6-3; cdr3_aa: ASRGLAGVQQY
v_call: TRBV12-3/TRBV12-4; cdr3_aa: ASSPRDLTYEQY
v_call: TRBV12-3/TRBV12-4; cdr3_aa: ASSSGLRTEAS
v_call: TRBV4-1; cdr3_aa: ASSRVWGSLGETQY
v_call: TRBV28; cdr3_aa: ACTGGQGAYEQY
v_call: TRBV28; cdr3_aa: ASSLSGGTAQETQY
v_call: TRBV11-1; cdr3_aa: ASSLGVAGKTGELF
v_call: TRBV6-5; cdr3_aa: ASSYGVGTEAF
v_call: TRBV9; cdr3_aa: ASSSSPQRTYGYT